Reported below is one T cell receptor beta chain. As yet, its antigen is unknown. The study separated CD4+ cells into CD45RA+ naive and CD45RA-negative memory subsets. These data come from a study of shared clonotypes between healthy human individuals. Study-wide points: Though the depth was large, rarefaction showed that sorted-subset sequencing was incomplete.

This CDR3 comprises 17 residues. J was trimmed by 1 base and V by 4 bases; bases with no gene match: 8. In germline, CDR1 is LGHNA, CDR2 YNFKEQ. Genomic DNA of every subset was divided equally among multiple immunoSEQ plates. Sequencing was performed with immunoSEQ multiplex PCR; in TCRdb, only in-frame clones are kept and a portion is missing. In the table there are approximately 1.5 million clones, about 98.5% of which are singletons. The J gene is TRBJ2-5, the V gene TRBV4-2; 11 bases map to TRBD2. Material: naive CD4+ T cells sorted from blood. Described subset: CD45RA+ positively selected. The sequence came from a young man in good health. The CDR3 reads CASSRPGLAGGQETQYF. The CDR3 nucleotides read TGTGCCAGCAGCCGACCTGGACTAGCGGGCGGCCAAGAGACCCAGTACTTC.